One sample yielded the 22 T cell receptor beta chains listed below, sequenced in a study of OX40 agonist ivuxolimab in advanced cancers. Profiling relied on immunoSEQ multiplex PCR, and the TCRdb table lists in-frame clones only, not all of them. There are 95,000 to 100,000 clones in the sample; just under 85% occur only once, and roughly 1.5% lies in the top ten. The specimen was CD4+ or CD8+ T cells sorted from blood, collected in a trial of the OX40 agonist ivuxolimab. The receptors originated from an adult with an advanced solid tumor such as melanoma, head and neck, liver or kidney cancer.

The gene calls are TRBV5-1 and TRBJ2-7, with TRBD1 matching over 11 bases. CDR3 length: 17 amino acids. Germline V gene lookup returns CDR1 SGHRS and CDR2 YFSETQ. J was trimmed by 3 bases and V by 4 bases; bases with no gene match: 12. This CDR3 reads CASSPAGTGGVSYEQYF. In DNA form, the CDR3 reads TGCGCCAGCAGCCCGGCAGGGACAGGGGGGGTCAGCTACGAGCAGTACTTC. The entire variable domain, with the rest obtained from reference TRBV5-1 and TRBJ2-7, is as follows: KAGVTQTPRYLIKTRGQQVTLSCSPISGHRSVSWYQQTPGQGLQFLFEYFSETQRNKGNFPGRFSGRQFSNSRSEMNVSTLELGDSALYLCASSPAGTGGVSYEQYFGPGTRLTVT.

The chain couples TRBV6-5 to TRBJ2-3; tentatively, D is TRBD1 (6 bases). This CDR3 is built from 15 residues. CDR1 is MNHEY, CDR2 SVGAGI, per germline. V lost 5 bases and J 0 bases, leaving 12 bases between the germline ends. This CDR3 reads CASSARTGSTDTQYF. The CDR3 nucleotides read TGTGCCAGCAGTGCCCGAACAGGGAGCACAGATACGCAGTATTTT.

The V and J genes are TRBV5-4 and TRBJ1-4; 10 bases line up with TRBD1. The ends lost 5 bases at V and 6 bases at J; junction bases unmatched: 10. This CDR3 is 16 amino acids long. The germline V gene encodes CDR1 SGHNT and CDR2 YYREEE (reference sequence). CDR3 loop: CASRTGTGEGDEKLFF. CDR3 coding DNA: TGTGCCAGCAGAACCGGGACAGGGGAGGGAGATGAAAAACTGTTTTTT.

This clone appeared a single time. This chain links TRBV7-8 with TRBJ1-1; D gene ambiguous. The CDR3 runs to 15 residues. CDR1 is SGHVS, CDR2 FQNEAQ, per germline. Trimming pared 5 bases from V and 4 bases from J, leaving 17 bases between. CDR3 bases: TGTGCCAGCAGCCTCCCCTTGGCCCCGAGCACTGAAGCTTTCTTT. It specifies CASSLPLAPSTEAFF.

The chain links TRBV28 to TRBJ1-2; 7 bases map to TRBD1. Trimming removed 1 base from V and 5 bases from J; junction bases left unmatched: 4. The CDR3 consists of 14 residues. CDR1 and CDR2 from the germline V gene are MDHEN and SYDVKM. The DNA for the CDR3 is TGTGCCAGCAGTTTATTGAACAGGGGTTATGGCTACACCTTC. Its translation: CASSLLNRGYGYTF.

V gene TRBV7-6 combines with J gene TRBJ2-3; TRBD2 might be the D (7 bases). Germline V gene sequence: CDR1 SGHVS, CDR2 FNYEAQ. The V end lost 2 bases, the J end lost 3 bases, and 15 bases lay between the germline ends. The CDR3 extends over 16 amino acids. CDR3: CASSLSGGAVTDTQYF. The DNA for the CDR3 is TGTGCCAGCAGCTTAAGTGGGGGGGCAGTGACAGATACGCAGTATTTT. Based on the CDR3 plus reference TRBV7-6 and TRBJ2-3, the full variable domain is GAGVSQSPRYKVTKRGQDVALRCDPISGHVSLYWYRQALGQGPEFLTYFNYEAQQDKSGLPNDRFSAERPEGSISTLTIQRTEQRDSAMYRCASSLSGGAVTDTQYFGPGTRLTVL.

This chain joins TRBV7-9 and TRBJ2-7; maybe TRBD1 (6 bases). This CDR3 is built from 14 residues. With 2 bases removed from V and 7 bases from J, the gap between germline ends came to 15 bases. Germline V gives CDR1 SEHNR, CDR2 FQNEAQ (reference sequence). DNA of the CDR3: TGTGCCAGCAGCTTAACGGGTGTACAGGGAGAGCAGTACTTC. It encodes CASSLTGVQGEQYF.

The chain combines TRBV4-3 with TRBJ2-7; 8 positions agree with TRBD1. The CDR3 extends over 15 amino acids. The V gene's germline CDR1 is LGHNA and CDR2 YSLEER. The ends lost 1 base at V and 3 bases at J; junction bases unmatched: 5. The DNA of the CDR3 is TGCGCCAGCAGCCAAGGGACAGGGCGGCTCTACGAGCAGTACTTC. Residues: CASSQGTGRLYEQYF.

The rearrangement uses TRBV5-1 and TRBJ2-5; D call uncertain. CDR1 and CDR2 (germline): SGHRS, YFSETQ. This CDR3 is 15 amino acids long. V was trimmed by 0 bases and J by 5 bases, leaving 14 bases between them. CDR3 sequence reads: CASSLGPGTEETQYF. The CDR3 bases are TGCGCCAGCAGCTTGGGGCCGGGTACCGAGGAGACCCAGTACTTC.

The V gene is TRBV7-3, the J gene TRBJ1-1; D remains unclear. Germline V lookup: CDR1 SGHTA, CDR2 FQGTGA. This CDR3 is built from 13 residues. V was clipped by 4 bases and J by 1 base, with 7 bases between them. CDR3 region: CASSWTTNTEAFF. Here the CDR3 DNA reads TGTGCCAGCAGCTGGACTACGAACACTGAAGCTTTCTTT.

The V gene is TRBV10-3, the J gene TRBJ2-2; D may correspond to TRBD1 or TRBD2 (6 bases each). The CDR3 extends over 13 amino acids. Germline assignment: CDR1 ENHRY and CDR2 SYGVKD. Trimming left V 10 bases short and J 4 bases short, with 13 bases between. CDR3 DNA: TGTGCCACCAGGGGACTGGCCACCGGGGAGCTGTTTTTT. This encodes CATRGLATGELFF.

The rearrangement links TRBV7-2 to TRBJ1-2; 7 nucleotides line up with TRBD1. Germline CDR1 SGHTA, CDR2 FQGNSA. The CDR3 runs to 11 residues. V was clipped by 10 bases and J by 4 bases; unmatched bases: 3. The CDR3 reads CATGQSYGYTF. The CDR3 DNA follows: TGTGCCACGGGACAGTCCTATGGCTACACCTTC.

In DNA, the CDR3 is TGTGCCAGTAGTCCCCAACGCGCCCTACAAGAGACCCAGTACTTC. It encodes CASSPQRALQETQYF. This chain links TRBV19 with TRBJ2-5; the D is unclear. V was pared by 5 bases and J by 2 bases, with 15 bases between. Germline V CDR1 and CDR2: LNHDA, SQIVND (reference sequence). This CDR3 contains 15 residues.

The J gene is TRBJ1-2, the V gene TRBV2; D is uncertain. The germline V gene has CDR1 SNHLY and CDR2 FYNNEI. V lost 9 bases and J 3 bases, leaving 20 bases between the germline ends. The length of the CDR3 is 15 residues. As DNA, the CDR3 is TGTGCCAGTAGCGACCCAGTTGGGGTGGACTATGGCTACACCTTC. Protein product: CASSDPVGVDYGYTF. Using reference TRBV2 and TRBJ1-2 for the parts outside the CDR3, the full variable domain is EPEVTQTPSHQVTQMGQEVILRCVPISNHLYFYWYRQILGQKVEFLVSFYNNEISEKSEIFDDQFSVERPDGSNFTLKIRSTKLEDSAMYFCASSDPVGVDYGYTFGSGTRLTVV.

This clone came up a few times. The rearrangement joins TRBV7-6 to TRBJ1-5; D perhaps matches TRBD1 (6 bases). Germline V CDR1 and CDR2: SGHVS, FNYEAQ. The CDR3 runs 15 residues. V lost 5 bases and J 3 bases, leaving 14 bases between the germline ends. CDR3 in DNA: TGTGCCAGCAGCCCTGGACAGCGTATCAATCAGCCCCAGCATTTT. Translation: CASSPGQRINQPQHF.

The chain combines TRBV7-9 with TRBJ2-7, with 7 positions matching TRBD1. J was trimmed by 6 bases and V by 2 bases; bases with no gene match: 7. This CDR3 region has 14 residues. Germline V gives CDR1 SEHNR, CDR2 FQNEAQ (reference sequence). CDR3 DNA sequence: TGTGCCAGCAGCTTATTAACAGGGGCTGGCGAGCAGTACTTC. Its protein is CASSLLTGAGEQYF.

The J gene is TRBJ2-6, the V gene TRBV4-3, with 8 bases fitting TRBD1. The CDR3 consists of 19 residues. Germline V lookup: CDR1 LGHNA, CDR2 YSLEER. The V segment lost 3 bases and the J segment 0 bases; nucleotides outside the gene matches: 10. Here the CDR3 reads CASSQLGGQASSGANVLTF. The CDR3 coding sequence is TGCGCCAGCAGCCAGCTAGGGGGACAGGCAAGCTCTGGGGCCAACGTCCTGACTTTC.

The rearrangement joins TRBV7-8 to TRBJ2-1; 13 bases agree with TRBD2. Per germline, CDR1 SGHVS and CDR2 FQNEAQ. With V trimmed by 3 bases and J by 9 bases, 8 bases remained unmatched. This CDR3 comprises 16 residues. CDR3 amino acids: CASSFDGLAGEIEQFF. The CDR3 region has the DNA TGTGCCAGCAGCTTCGACGGACTAGCGGGAGAAATTGAGCAGTTCTTC.

Concerning this clone: One end of the junction does not line up with germline, which may come from a read error. V and J are TRBV7-9 and TRBJ2-7; the D gene is possibly TRBD2 (6 bases). Germline V gene lookup returns CDR1 SEHNR and CDR2 FQNEAQ (reference sequence). The CDR3 sequence is 13 residues long. The CDR3 is CTSSLRWGDEQYF. The CDR3 region has the DNA TGTACCAGCAGCTTACGATGGGGGGACGAGCAGTACTTC.

The chain combines TRBV7-9 with TRBJ1-6, with 7 nucleotides matching TRBD1. Trimming took 7 bases from V and 9 from J; bases not matched to a gene: 9. The germline V gene has CDR1 SEHNR and CDR2 FQNEAQ (reference sequence). CDR3 length equals 14 residues. The CDR3 sequence is CASIPTQGFSPLHF. The CDR3 region has the DNA TGTGCCAGCATACCTACACAGGGGTTTTCACCCCTCCACTTT.

The rearrangement joins TRBV20-1 to TRBJ1-3; D is ambiguous. There are 11 residues in the CDR3. V lost 3 bases to trimming and J lost 3 bases, with 3 bases between them. CDR1 DFQATT and CDR2 SNEGSKA come from the germline V gene (reference sequence). CDR3 in DNA: TGCAGTGCTAGTCTTGGAAACACCATATATTTT. Translated, it gives CSASLGNTIYF.

The rearrangement joins TRBV27 to TRBJ1-2, with D tentatively TRBD1 (5 bases). Germline V gene lookup returns CDR1 MNHEY and CDR2 SMNVEV (reference sequence). The V end lost 3 bases, the J end lost 2 bases, and 10 bases lay between the germline ends. The CDR3 is 14 residues long. This chain's CDR3 is CASSFGGSNYGYTF. The CDR3 bases are TGTGCCAGCAGTTTTGGGGGAAGCAACTATGGCTACACCTTC.